Below, 15 T cell receptor beta chains from the same sample are listed, as sequenced in a study of blood T cell repertoires in COVID-19. Sequenced by immunoSEQ multiplex PCR; TCRdb stores in-frame clones only, minus some. The sample carries approximately 34,000 clones, about nine tenths recorded once. Source material: peripheral blood. These receptors originate from a man in his 60s with active COVID-19.

V is TRBV4-1 and J is TRBJ2-1, with TRBD2 matching 9 bases. The CDR3 length is 13 residues. After removal of 4 bases from V and 9 bases from J, the junction contained 4 bases not matched to a gene. Germline lookup yields CDR1 MGHRA and CDR2 YSYEKL. The CDR3 DNA reads TGCGCCAGCAGCCCGGGACTAGCTGGTGAGCAGTTCTTC. Encoded protein: CASSPGLAGEQFF.

The J gene is TRBJ2-1, the V gene TRBV18; perhaps TRBD2 as D (6 bases). Germline CDR1 KGHSH, CDR2 LQKENI. The CDR3 is 12 residues long. Deletions cut 4 bases from V and 8 bases from J, with 9 bases between. In DNA, the CDR3 is TGTGCCAGCTCACGGACTAATGATGAGCAGTTCTTC. This sequence encodes CASSRTNDEQFF.

In this sample, this clone turned up a few times. The chain links TRBV10-3 to TRBJ2-2; D gene uncertain. The CDR3 totals 13 residues. Trimming stripped 7 bases from V and 5 bases from J, with 11 bases between. CDR1 and CDR2 from the germline V gene are ENHRY and SYGVKD. CDR3 sequence reads: CAINSVWTGELFF. CDR3 sequence (DNA): TGTGCCATCAATTCGGTTTGGACCGGGGAGCTGTTTTTT.

The chain employs TRBV15 and TRBJ2-7; D gene uncertain. Germline assignment: CDR1 LNHNV and CDR2 YYDKDF (reference sequence). Trimming stripped 3 bases from V and 0 bases from J, with 9 bases between. This CDR3 contains 14 residues. CDR3 amino acids: CATSRDASSYEQYF. CDR3 bases: TGTGCCACCAGCAGGGATGCTAGCTCCTACGAGCAGTACTTC.

The gene calls are TRBV10-3 and TRBJ1-6; tentatively, D is TRBD1 (6 bases). The germline CDR1 and CDR2 sequences are ENHRY and SYGVKD. The ends were cut back, 4 bases at V and 6 bases at J, with 10 bases in the middle. There are 14 residues in the CDR3. CDR3 sequence reads: CAISVGRGNSPLHF. CDR3 bases: TGTGCCATCAGTGTGGGCAGGGGTAATTCACCCCTCCACTTT.

The chain has TRBV6-2 or TRBV6-3 and TRBJ2-2; 7 positions agree with TRBD2. Germline V CDR1 and CDR2: MNHEY, SVGEGT. This CDR3 is built from 14 residues. Trimming removed 5 bases from V and 5 bases from J; junction bases left unmatched: 5. CDR3 in DNA: TGTGCCAGCAGTACCAGGCGGGGGACCGGGGAGCTGTTTTTT. It codes for CASSTRRGTGELFF.

Concerning this clone: Mismatch with germline at one junction end may stem from a read error. This chain links TRBV6-5 with TRBJ2-5; 15 bases are a match to TRBD2. Per the germline V gene, CDR1 is MNHEY and CDR2 is SVGAGI. CDR3 length: 15 residues. This CDR3 is CASTGTSGGQGTQYF. CDR3 bases: TGTGCCAGCACCGGGACTAGCGGGGGGCAAGGGACCCAGTACTTC.

The rearrangement joins TRBV5-1 to TRBJ2-2; 7 bases align to TRBD1. Unmatched junction bases numbered 10, after V lost 1 base and J lost 7 bases. This CDR3 is built from 16 residues. The germline CDR1 and CDR2 sequences are SGHRS and YFSETQ. The CDR3 sequence: CASSLSGRGYGGELFF. For the CDR3, the DNA is TGCGCCAGCAGCTTGAGCGGCAGGGGGTACGGCGGGGAGCTGTTTTTT. Complete variable domain (other parts from reference TRBV5-1 and TRBJ2-2): KAGVTQTPRYLIKTRGQQVTLSCSPISGHRSVSWYQQTPGQGLQFLFEYFSETQRNKGNFPGRFSGRQFSNSRSEMNVSTLELGDSALYLCASSLSGRGYGGELFFGEGSRLTVL.

This chain connects TRBV25-1 to TRBJ2-3; D not certain. The CDR3 extends over 13 amino acids. Per germline, CDR1 MGHDK and CDR2 SYGVNS. V was cut by 7 bases and J by 0 bases, with 8 bases left in between. CDR3 amino acids: CASTFSSTDTQYF. CDR3 sequence (DNA): TGTGCCAGCACGTTTAGTAGCACAGATACGCAGTATTTT.

The CDR3 coding sequence is TGTGCCAGCAGCTTGGTTTCAGGGGCGGTCACCGGGGAGCTGTTTTTT. Protein: CASSLVSGAVTGELFF. The rearrangement links TRBV5-5 to TRBJ2-2; D possibly corresponds to TRBD1 (6 bases). The CDR3 loop spans 16 amino acids. The germline gives CDR1 SGHKS, CDR2 YYEKEE (reference sequence). The V gene lost 0 bases and the J gene lost 4 bases, with 13 bases spanning the gap. Together with reference TRBV5-5 and TRBJ2-2, the CDR3 gives the full variable domain: DAGVTQSPTHLIKTRGQQVTLRCSPISGHKSVSWYQQVLGQGPQFIFQYYEKEERGRGNFPDRFSARQFPNYSSELNVNALLLGDSALYLCASSLVSGAVTGELFFGEGSRLTVL.

The J gene is TRBJ2-3, the V gene TRBV7-3; TRBD2 is a possible D gene (6 bases). Trimming cost V 4 bases and J 2 bases, with 7 bases left between them. The CDR3 totals 13 residues. CDR1 SGHTA and CDR2 FQGTGA come from the germline V gene. CDR3 coding DNA: TGTGCCAGCAGCTCACTAGCCACAGATACGCAGTATTTT. It encodes CASSSLATDTQYF.

The genes are TRBV30 and TRBJ1-2; D is unresolved. CDR3 size: 14 residues. Looked up from germline, CDR1 is GTSNPN and CDR2 is SVGIG (reference sequence). Trimming shortened V by 0 bases and J by 7 bases, and 15 bases separated the two germline ends. The CDR3 sequence: CAWSVLESATGYTF. The CDR3 DNA reads TGTGCCTGGAGTGTACTGGAGTCTGCGACTGGCTACACCTTC.

The CDR3 DNA follows: TGTGCCAGCGGCCTAGTCGATACGCAGTATTTT. It translates to CASGLVDTQYF. The chain recombines TRBV21-1 with TRBJ2-3; TRBD2 reflects the table's D call only, with no check against the DNA. TRBV21-1 is described as a pseudogene. The CDR3 loop spans 11 amino acids.

V usage is TRBV13 and J usage is TRBJ2-4, with TRBD1 matching over 9 bases. The CDR3 sequence is 18 residues long. V was pared by 4 bases and J by 3 bases, with 13 bases of the junction left unmatched. The germline CDR1 and CDR2 sequences are PRHDT and FYEKMQ (reference sequence). This chain's CDR3 is CASSSRTGEGFDKNIQYF. The DNA of the CDR3 is TGTGCCAGCAGCTCCAGGACAGGGGAAGGGTTCGACAAAAACATTCAGTACTTC.

V usage is TRBV4-1 and J usage is TRBJ1-5; no reliable D call. This CDR3 is 14 amino acids long. With 1 base removed from V and 6 bases from J, the gap between germline ends came to 10 bases. CDR1 is MGHRA, CDR2 YSYEKL, per germline. This CDR3 is CASSQGSEGQPQHF. Here the CDR3 DNA reads TGCGCCAGCAGCCAAGGCTCCGAGGGTCAGCCCCAGCATTTT.